The present T cell receptor (beta chain) was sequenced within a study of T-cell memory formation after mild COVID-19. V gave up 1 base and J gave up 2 bases, with 16 bases separating them. CDR1 is SGHTA and CDR2 is FQGNSA in the germline V gene. The CDR3 spans 17 residues. TCRdb recomputed calls from the 5' RACE reads with MiXCR, one row per CDR3 protein. The table lists approximately 230,000 distinct CDR3 sequences, roughly 15% of them singletons. This clonotype came up a few times. What it binds is not known. Study-level points and caveats: Day 37-peaking second-wave clones had unconfirmed SARS-CoV-2 specificity. Mainly CM and EM harbored the contracting CD4+ clones; mainly EMRA harbored the CD8+ ones.

The TCR was taken from a man between 18 and 29 years old who had mild COVID-19 (a few samples of this study predate the infection). Cell type and time point are not known. V gene TRBV7-2 combines with J gene TRBJ2-3; D is perhaps TRBD2 (6 bases). The sequenced sample consisted of PBMCs or a T cell subset sorted from them (not recorded which). CDR3 sequence (DNA): TGTGCCAGCAGCTTAGTAAAAGCGGGCGACCTCACAGATACGCAGTATTTT. Residues: CASSLVKAGDLTDTQYF.